The subject of this entry is one T cell receptor (beta chain). Its antigen is undetermined. Germline V gene lookup returns CDR1 KGHSH and CDR2 LQKENI. The CDR3 length is 13 residues. The V end lost 2 bases, the J end lost 3 bases, and 8 bases lay between the germline ends. Repertoires were generated with immunoSEQ multiplex PCR, while TCRdb's copy carries only in-frame clones and drops some. The sample has approximately 20,000 clones, approximately 90% seen once; the top ten hold roughly 10%. This sample was taken from a study of OX40 agonist ivuxolimab in advanced cancers. At the level of the study: Dose-escalation patients were diagnosed with hepatocellular carcinoma, melanoma, renal cell cancer or head and neck cancer. Notes on the study in general: Clones of CD4+ and CD8+ blood T cells grew by week 6 at doses of 0.1 to 3.0 mg/kg. Among some nonresponders, normalized T-cell clonal expansion was also low.

Autoimmune disease history or systemic immunosuppression led to patient exclusion. This receptor was identified in an adult with an advanced solid tumor such as melanoma, head and neck, liver or kidney cancer. The sample consisted of CD4+ or CD8+ T cells sorted from blood, taken in a trial of the OX40 agonist ivuxolimab. The chain couples TRBV18 to TRBJ2-7; no definite D call. The DNA of the CDR3 is TGTGCCAGCTCACCAGAGGAGAGCTACGAGCAGTACTTC. Amino acids: CASSPEESYEQYF.